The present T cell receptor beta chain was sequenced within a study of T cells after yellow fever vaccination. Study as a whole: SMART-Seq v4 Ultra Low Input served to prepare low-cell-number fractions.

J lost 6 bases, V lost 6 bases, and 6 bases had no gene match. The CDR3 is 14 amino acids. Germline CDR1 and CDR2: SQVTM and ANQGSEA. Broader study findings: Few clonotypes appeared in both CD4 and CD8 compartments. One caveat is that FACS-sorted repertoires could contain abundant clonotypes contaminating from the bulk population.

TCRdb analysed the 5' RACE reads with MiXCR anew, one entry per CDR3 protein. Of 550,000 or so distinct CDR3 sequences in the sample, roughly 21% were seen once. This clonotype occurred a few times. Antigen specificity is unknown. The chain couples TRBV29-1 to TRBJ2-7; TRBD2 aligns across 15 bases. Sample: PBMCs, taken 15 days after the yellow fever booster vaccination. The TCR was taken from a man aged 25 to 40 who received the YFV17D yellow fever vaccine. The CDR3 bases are TGCAGCGTAGGACTAGCGGGAGGGCGTGTCGAGCAGTACTTC. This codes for CSVGLAGGRVEQYF.